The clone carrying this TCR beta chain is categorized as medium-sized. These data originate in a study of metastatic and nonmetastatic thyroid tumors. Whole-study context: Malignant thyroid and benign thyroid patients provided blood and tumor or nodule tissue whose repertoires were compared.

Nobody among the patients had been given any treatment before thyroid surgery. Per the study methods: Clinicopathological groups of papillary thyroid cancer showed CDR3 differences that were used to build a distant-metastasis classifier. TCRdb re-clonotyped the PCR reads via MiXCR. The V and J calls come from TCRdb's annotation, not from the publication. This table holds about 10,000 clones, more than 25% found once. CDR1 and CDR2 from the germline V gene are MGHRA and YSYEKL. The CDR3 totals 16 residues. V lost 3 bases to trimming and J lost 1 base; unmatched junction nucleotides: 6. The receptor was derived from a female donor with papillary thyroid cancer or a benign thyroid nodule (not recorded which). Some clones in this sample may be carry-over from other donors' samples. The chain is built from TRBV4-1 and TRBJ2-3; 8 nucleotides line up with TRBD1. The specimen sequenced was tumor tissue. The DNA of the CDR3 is TGCGCCAGCAGCCACGCTTCGACAGGGGGCACAGATACGCAGTATTTT. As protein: CASSHASTGGTDTQYF.